This TCR beta chain was sequenced for a study of T-cell memory formation after mild COVID-19. MiXCR, applied by TCRdb to the 5' RACE reads, yields one record per CDR3 protein. This sample carries fewer than 250,000 distinct CDR3 sequences, around 30% of them seen once, and the ten largest clones take over 10%. The V and J ends lost 5 bases and 3 bases, in that order; junction bases with no gene match: 6. Per germline, CDR1 SGHTA and CDR2 FQGNSA. CDR3 length equals 16 residues. The sequenced material came from PBMCs or a T cell subset sorted from them (not recorded which). The chain combines TRBV7-2 with TRBJ2-7, with TRBD2 matching 14 bases. The receptor's source is an adult woman who had mild COVID-19 (a few samples of this study predate the infection). Cell type and time point are not known. The CDR3 nucleotides read TGTGCCAGCAGCCCCTACGGGACTAGCGGGGGCTACGAGCAGTACTTC. It codes for CASSPYGTSGGYEQYF.